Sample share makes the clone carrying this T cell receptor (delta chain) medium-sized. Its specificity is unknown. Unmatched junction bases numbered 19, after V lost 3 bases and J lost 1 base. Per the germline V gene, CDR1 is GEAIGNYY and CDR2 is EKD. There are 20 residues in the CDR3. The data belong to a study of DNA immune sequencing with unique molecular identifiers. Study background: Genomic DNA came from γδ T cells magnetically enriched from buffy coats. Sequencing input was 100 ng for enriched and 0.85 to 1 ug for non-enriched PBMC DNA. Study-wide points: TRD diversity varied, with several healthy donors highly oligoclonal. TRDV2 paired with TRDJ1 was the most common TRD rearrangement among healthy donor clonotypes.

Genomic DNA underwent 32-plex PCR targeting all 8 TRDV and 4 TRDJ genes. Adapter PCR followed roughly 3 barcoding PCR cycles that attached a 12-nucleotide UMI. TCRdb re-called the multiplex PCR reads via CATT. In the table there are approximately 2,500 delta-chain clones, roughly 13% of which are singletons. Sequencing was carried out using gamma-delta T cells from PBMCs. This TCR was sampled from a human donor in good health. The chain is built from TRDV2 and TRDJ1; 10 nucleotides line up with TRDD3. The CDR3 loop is CACDEVPILGDSIATDKLIF. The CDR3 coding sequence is TGTGCCTGTGACGAAGTTCCTATACTGGGGGATTCTATAGCCACCGATAAACTCATCTTT.